This TCR beta chain was recovered during a study of blood T cell repertoires in COVID-19. Overall study: The samples span acute and convalescent COVID-19 from the United States, Italy and Spain. T cells, B-cell-depleted T cells, or PBMCs provided the cDNA or gDNA that served as material.

V lost 1 base and J lost 4; bases outside the gene matches: 3. This CDR3 contains 14 residues. Germline CDR1 reads SGHNT; CDR2 reads YYREEE (reference sequence). Some clones are missing from TCRdb's copy, which holds only in-frame ones; the method was immunoSEQ multiplex PCR. The table has around 170,000 clones, roughly 83% seen once; the top ten hold about 1.5%. The clonotype was recovered from a human donor in a cohort sampled during active COVID-19. This chain uses TRBV5-4 with TRBJ1-2, with 8 bases that match TRBD1. Sequencing was carried out using peripheral blood. The CDR3, as DNA: TGTGCCAGCAGCTTGCAGGGGGCTGGCTATGGCTACACCTTC. Encoded protein: CASSLQGAGYGYTF. The full variable domain, completed using reference TRBV5-4 and TRBJ1-2, is ETGVTQSPTHLIKTRGQQVTLRCSSQSGHNTVSWYQQALGQGPQFIFQYYREEENGRGNFPPRFSGLQFPNYSSELNVNALELDDSALYLCASSLQGAGYGYTFGSGTRLTVV.